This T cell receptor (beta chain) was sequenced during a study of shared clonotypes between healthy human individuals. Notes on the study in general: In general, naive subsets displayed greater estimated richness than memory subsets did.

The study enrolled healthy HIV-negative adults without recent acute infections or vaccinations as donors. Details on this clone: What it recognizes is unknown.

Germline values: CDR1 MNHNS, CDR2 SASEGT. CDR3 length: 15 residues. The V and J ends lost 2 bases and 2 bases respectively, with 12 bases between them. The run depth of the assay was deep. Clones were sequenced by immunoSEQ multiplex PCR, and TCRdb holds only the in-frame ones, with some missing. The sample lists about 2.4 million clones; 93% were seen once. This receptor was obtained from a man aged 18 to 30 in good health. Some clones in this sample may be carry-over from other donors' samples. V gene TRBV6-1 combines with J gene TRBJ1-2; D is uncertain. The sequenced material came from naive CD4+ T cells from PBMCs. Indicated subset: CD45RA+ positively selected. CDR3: CASSENIGQNYGYTF. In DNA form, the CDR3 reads TGTGCCAGCAGTGAAAATATAGGGCAGAACTATGGCTACACCTTC.